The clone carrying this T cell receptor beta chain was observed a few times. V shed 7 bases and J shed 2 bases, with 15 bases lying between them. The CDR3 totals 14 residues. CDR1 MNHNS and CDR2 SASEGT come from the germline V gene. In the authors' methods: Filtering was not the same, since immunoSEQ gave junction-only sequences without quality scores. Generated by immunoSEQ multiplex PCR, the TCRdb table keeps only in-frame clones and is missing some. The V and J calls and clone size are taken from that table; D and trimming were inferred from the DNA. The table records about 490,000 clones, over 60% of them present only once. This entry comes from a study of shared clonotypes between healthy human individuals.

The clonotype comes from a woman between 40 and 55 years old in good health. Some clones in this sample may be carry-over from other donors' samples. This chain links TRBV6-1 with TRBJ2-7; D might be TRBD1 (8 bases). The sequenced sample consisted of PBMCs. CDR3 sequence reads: CASIGQGGTYEQYF. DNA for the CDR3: TGTGCCAGCATTGGACAGGGAGGGACCTACGAGCAGTACTTC.